The present T cell receptor (beta chain) was sequenced within a study of human T cells and chemical hapten exposure. Across the whole study: The patch tests put 0.01% DPC on the skin of the upper back and were read 6 days later. Study-level points and caveats: Large CDR3 similarity clusters arose significantly more often from expanded TCRs than from controls. Patch test score showed a positive correlation with PT1 expanded TCR counts.

Described time point: patch test 3, about 24 weeks after DPC sensitization. The treatment: therapeutic diphenylcyclopropenone sensitization with weekly scalp DPC. Prior to each patch test being applied, blood was drawn. This clonotype was picked up a small number of times. The antigen is undetermined. V was shortened by 5 bases and J by 1 base, with 14 bases between the two germline ends. There are 15 residues in the CDR3. In germline, CDR1 is SGHVS, CDR2 FQNEAQ. MiXCR was run by TCRdb on the RACE reads, yielding one entry per CDR3 protein. The sample lists more than 85,000 distinct CDR3 sequences; around 34% were seen once.

The origin of this receptor is a man aged 40-55 years with alopecia areata. Some clones in this sample may be carry-over from other donors' samples. The material sequenced was whole blood, taken in connection with sensitization to the hapten diphenylcyclopropenone (DPC). The chain is built from TRBV7-8 and TRBJ2-5, with a weak D call TRBD2 (6 bases). The CDR3 spells CASSVGDSGQETQYF. The CDR3 nucleotides read TGTGCCAGCAGCGTAGGGGATAGCGGCCAAGAGACCCAGTACTTC. The full variable domain, in which reference TRBV7-8 and TRBJ2-5 provide the parts outside the CDR3, is GAGVSQSPRYKVAKRGQDVALRCDPISGHVSLFWYQQALGQGPEFLTYFQNEAQLDKSGLPSDRFFAERPEGSVSTLKIQRTQQEDSAVYLCASSVGDSGQETQYFGPGTRLLVL.